This T cell receptor (beta chain) was captured by sequencing in a study of patients and donors after allogeneic stem cell transplantation. In this sample, this clonotype turned up a few times. The CDR3 is 16 residues long. V gave up 3 bases and J gave up 7 bases; unmatched junction bases: 10. Germline loops: CDR1 MGHRA, CDR2 YSYEKL. MiXCR, applied by TCRdb to the RT-PCR reads, yields one record per CDR3 protein. This table holds more than 850,000 distinct CDR3 sequences, about a sixth found once. The receptor's source is a human donor who was either an allogeneic HSCT recipient or a stem cell or donor lymphocyte infusion donor (not recorded which). It is not recorded whose cells these are; they may come from a transplant donor. The J gene is TRBJ2-1, the V gene TRBV4-1; 9 nucleotides agree with TRBD2. The sample taken for sequencing was blood, either unsorted or a sorted T cell fraction (not recorded which). The CDR3 DNA follows: TGCGCCAGCAGCCAGGACCGACTAGCGGAAGGGAATGAGCAGTTCTTC. As protein: CASSQDRLAEGNEQFF.